This T cell receptor beta chain was recovered during a study of blood T cell repertoires in COVID-19. Only in-frame clones appear in the TCRdb table, and some are missing; sequencing was by immunoSEQ multiplex PCR. The table lists roughly 98,000 clones, about 80% of them singletons. Germline V gene lookup returns CDR1 SGHNT and CDR2 YENEEA. V shed 1 base, J shed 1 base, and the junction held 2 bases outside the gene matches. The CDR3 is 15 amino acids. The source of this sequence is an older man with active or convalescent COVID-19. The gene calls are TRBV11-3 and TRBJ2-3, with 7 bases identical to TRBD2. Sequencing was performed on peripheral blood. The CDR3 reads CASSLVAGGTDTQYF. The DNA of the CDR3 is TGTGCCAGCAGCTTAGTGGCGGGGGGCACAGATACGCAGTATTTT.